This TCR beta chain was sequenced for a study of blood T cell repertoires in COVID-19. Study-level background: From the United States, Italy and Spain came samples of acute and convalescent COVID-19. Sources were T cells, B-cell-depleted T cells, or PBMCs; the material itself was cDNA or gDNA.

Authors' processing steps: Scientists estimated how many nucleated cells there were by amplifying reference gene primers. Sequenced by immunoSEQ multiplex PCR; TCRdb stores in-frame clones only, minus some. V and J calls and clone size follow that table, whereas D and trimming were derived from the DNA. Here the sample spans a few hundred thousand clones, approximately 90% being singletons. The ends were cut back, 2 bases at V and 5 bases at J, with 15 bases in the middle. The CDR3 runs 15 residues. Germline CDR1 is MGHRA and CDR2 is YSYEKL. The TCR comes from a woman between 18 and 30 years old who had recovered from COVID-19. The chain uses TRBV4-1 and TRBJ1-2; D might be TRBD1 (6 bases). The sequencing input was PBMCs or T cells enriched from blood (not recorded which). The CDR3 DNA reads TGCGCCAGCAGCCAACGGGGGGCGCTACGGTATGGCTACACCTTC. It specifies CASSQRGALRYGYTF.